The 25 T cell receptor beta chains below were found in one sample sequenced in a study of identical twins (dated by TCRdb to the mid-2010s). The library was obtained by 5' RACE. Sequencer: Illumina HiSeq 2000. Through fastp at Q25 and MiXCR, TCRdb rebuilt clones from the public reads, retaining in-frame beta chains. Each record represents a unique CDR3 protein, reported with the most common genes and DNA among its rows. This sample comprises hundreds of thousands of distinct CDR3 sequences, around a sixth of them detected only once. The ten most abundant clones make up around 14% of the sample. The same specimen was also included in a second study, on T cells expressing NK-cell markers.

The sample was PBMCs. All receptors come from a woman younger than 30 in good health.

CDR3 residues: CSARDYLGLAGGGTGELFF. In DNA form, the CDR3 reads TGCAGTGCTAGAGACTATCTGGGACTAGCGGGAGGGGGCACCGGGGAGCTGTTTTTT. V and J are TRBV20-1 and TRBJ2-2, with 16 nucleotides matching TRBD2. V trimming: 0 bases; J trimming: 4 bases; junction bases outside the gene matches: 8. The CDR3 has 19 residues. Per germline, CDR1 DFQATT and CDR2 SNEGSKA (reference sequence).

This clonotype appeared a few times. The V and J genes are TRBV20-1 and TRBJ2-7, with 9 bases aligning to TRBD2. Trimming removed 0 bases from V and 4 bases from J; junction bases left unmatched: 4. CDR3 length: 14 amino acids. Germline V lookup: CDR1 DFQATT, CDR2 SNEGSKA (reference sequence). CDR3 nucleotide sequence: TGCAGTGCTAGAGAAGGCCTAGCGGGGTACGAGCAGTACTTC. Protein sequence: CSAREGLAGYEQYF.

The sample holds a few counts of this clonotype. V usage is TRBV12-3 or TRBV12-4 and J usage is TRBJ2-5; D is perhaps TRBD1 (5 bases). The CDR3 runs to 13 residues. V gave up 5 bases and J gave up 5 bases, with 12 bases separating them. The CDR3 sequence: CASSPQQGETQYF. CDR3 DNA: TGTGCCAGCAGTCCCCAGCAGGGTGAGACCCAGTACTTC.

The CDR3 protein is CASSRQLTLSNTGELFF. The CDR3 nucleotides read TGTGCCAGCAGCCGCCAGCTGACACTAAGTAACACCGGGGAGCTGTTTTTT. This rearrangement joins TRBV4-2 to TRBJ2-2; no definite D call. Trimming removed 4 bases at V and 2 bases at J, with 17 bases between. Germline V lookup: CDR1 LGHNA, CDR2 YNFKEQ. The CDR3 has 17 amino acids.

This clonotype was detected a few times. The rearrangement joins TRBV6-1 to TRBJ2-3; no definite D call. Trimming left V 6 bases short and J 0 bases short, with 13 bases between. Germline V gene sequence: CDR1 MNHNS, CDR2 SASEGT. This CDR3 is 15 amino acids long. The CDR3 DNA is TGTGCCAGCAGCCCAACGACCTCTAGCACAGATACGCAGTATTTT. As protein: CASSPTTSSTDTQYF.

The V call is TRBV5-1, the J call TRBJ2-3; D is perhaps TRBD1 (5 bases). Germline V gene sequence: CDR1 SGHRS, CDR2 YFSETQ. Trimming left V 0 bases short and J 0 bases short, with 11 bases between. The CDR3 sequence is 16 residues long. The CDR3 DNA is TGCGCCAGCAGCTTGGGAGCAGGGTCGAGCACAGATACGCAGTATTTT. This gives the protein CASSLGAGSSTDTQYF.

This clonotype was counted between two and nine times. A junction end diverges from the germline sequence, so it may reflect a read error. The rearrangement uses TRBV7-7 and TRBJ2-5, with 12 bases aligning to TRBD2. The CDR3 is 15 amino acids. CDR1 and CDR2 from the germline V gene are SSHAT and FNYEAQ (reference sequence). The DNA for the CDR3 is TGTGCTAGCAGCTTACTCGGACTAGCGGGGACGGCCCAGTACTTC. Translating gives CASSLLGLAGTAQYF.

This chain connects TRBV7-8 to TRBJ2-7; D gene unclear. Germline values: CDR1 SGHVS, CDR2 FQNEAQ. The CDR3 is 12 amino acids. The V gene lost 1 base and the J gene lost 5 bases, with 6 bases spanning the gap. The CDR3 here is CASSLGIHEQYF. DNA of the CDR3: TGTGCCAGCAGCTTAGGGATTCACGAGCAGTACTTC.

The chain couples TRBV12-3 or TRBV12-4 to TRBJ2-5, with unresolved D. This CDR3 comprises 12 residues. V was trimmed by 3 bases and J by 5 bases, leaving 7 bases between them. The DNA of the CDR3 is TGTGCCAGCAGTTTTACTCCGGAGACCCAGTACTTC. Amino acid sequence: CASSFTPETQYF.

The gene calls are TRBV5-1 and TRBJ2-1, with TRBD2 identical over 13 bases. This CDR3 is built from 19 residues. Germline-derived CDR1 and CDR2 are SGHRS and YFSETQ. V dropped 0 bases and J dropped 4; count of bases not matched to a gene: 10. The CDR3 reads CASSLGTGLGLAGYNEQFF. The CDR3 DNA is TGCGCCAGCAGCTTGGGGACGGGATTGGGACTAGCGGGATACAATGAGCAGTTCTTC.

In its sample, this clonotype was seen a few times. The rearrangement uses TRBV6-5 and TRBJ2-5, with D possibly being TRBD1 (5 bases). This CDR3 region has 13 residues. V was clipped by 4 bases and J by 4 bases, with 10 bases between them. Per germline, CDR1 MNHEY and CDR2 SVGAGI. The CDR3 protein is CASSFRTRETQYF. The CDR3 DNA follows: TGTGCCAGCAGTTTTCGGACAAGAGAGACCCAGTACTTC.

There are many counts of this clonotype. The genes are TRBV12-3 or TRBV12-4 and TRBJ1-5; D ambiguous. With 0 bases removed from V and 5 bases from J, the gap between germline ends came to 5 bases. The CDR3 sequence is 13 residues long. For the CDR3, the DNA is TGTGCCAGCAGTTTAGCTGTCGATCAGCCCCAGCATTTT. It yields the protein CASSLAVDQPQHF.

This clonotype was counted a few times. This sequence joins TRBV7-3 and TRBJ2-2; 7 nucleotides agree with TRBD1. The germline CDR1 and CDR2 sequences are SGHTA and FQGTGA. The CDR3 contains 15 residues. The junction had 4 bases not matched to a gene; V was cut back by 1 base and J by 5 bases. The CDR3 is CASSLIQGKTGELFF. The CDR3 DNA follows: TGTGCCAGCAGCTTAATACAGGGGAAAACCGGGGAGCTGTTTTTT.

CDR3 residues: CASSLGALYEQYF. Written as DNA, the CDR3 is TGTGCCAGCAGTTTAGGGGCCCTCTACGAGCAGTACTTC. This chain uses TRBV12-3 or TRBV12-4 with TRBJ2-7, with D unclear. V gave up 1 base and J gave up 3 bases, with 7 bases separating them. This CDR3 spans 13 amino acids.

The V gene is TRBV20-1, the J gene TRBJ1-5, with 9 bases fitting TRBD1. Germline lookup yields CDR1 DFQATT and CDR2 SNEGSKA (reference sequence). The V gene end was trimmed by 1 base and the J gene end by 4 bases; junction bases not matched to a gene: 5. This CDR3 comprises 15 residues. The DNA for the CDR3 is TGCAGTGCTAGAGCCTCCGGGACAGGGAATCAGCCCCAGCATTTT. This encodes CSARASGTGNQPQHF.

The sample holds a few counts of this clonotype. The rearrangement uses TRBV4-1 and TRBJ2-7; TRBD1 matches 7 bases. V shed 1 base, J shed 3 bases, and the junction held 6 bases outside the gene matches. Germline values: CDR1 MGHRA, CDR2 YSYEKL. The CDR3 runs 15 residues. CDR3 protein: CASSQGDRADYEQYF. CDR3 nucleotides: TGCGCCAGCAGCCAAGGCGACAGGGCAGACTACGAGCAGTACTTC.

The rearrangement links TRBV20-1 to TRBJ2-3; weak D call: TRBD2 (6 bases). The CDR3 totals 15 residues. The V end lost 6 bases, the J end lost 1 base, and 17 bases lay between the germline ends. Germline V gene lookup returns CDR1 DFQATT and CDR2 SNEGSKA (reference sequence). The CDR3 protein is CSAPRWGVRTDTQYF. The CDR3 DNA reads TGCAGTGCCCCTAGGTGGGGGGTGCGCACAGATACGCAGTATTTT.

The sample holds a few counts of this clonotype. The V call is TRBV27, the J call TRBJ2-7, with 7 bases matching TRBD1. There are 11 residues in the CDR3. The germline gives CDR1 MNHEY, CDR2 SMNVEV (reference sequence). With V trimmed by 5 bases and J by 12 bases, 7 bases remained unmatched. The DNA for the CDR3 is TGTGCCAGCAGTAACACAGGGGTGCCGTACTTC. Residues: CASSNTGVPYF.

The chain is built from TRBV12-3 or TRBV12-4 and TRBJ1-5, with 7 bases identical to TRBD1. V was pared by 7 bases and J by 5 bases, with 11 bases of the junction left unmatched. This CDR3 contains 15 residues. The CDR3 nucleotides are TGTGCCAGCACTAATAGTTGGGACAGAGATCAGCCCCAGCATTTT. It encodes CASTNSWDRDQPQHF.

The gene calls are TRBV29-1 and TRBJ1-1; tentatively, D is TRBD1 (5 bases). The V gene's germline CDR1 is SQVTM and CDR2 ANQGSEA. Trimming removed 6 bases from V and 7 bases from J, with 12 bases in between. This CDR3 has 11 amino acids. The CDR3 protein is CSVDDTGEAFF. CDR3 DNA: TGCAGCGTAGACGATACAGGTGAAGCTTTCTTT.

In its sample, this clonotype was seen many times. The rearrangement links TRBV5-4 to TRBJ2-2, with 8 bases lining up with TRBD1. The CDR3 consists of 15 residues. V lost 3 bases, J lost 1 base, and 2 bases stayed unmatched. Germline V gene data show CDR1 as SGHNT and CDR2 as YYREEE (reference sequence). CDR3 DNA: TGTGCCAGCAGCTCCGGGACAGGGAACACCGGGGAGCTGTTTTTT. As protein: CASSSGTGNTGELFF.

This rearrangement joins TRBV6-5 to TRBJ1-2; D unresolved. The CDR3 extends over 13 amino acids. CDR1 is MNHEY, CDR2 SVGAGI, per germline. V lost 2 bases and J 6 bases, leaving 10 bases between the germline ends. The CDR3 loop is CASSYRGIHGYTF. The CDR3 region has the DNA TGTGCCAGCAGTTACCGGGGAATCCATGGCTACACCTTC.

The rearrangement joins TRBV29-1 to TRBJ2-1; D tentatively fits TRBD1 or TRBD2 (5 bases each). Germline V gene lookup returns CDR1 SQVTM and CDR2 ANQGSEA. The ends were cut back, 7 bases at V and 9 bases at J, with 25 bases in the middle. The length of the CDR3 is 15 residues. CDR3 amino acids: CSARPRGRSRGEQFF. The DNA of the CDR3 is TGCAGCGCCCGCCCGAGGGGCCGCTCCCGAGGTGAGCAGTTCTTC.

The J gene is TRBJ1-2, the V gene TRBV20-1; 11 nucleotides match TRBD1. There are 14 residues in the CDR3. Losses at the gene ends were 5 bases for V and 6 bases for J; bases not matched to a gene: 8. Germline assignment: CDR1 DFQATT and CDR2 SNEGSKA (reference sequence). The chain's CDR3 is CSALGTGGVDGYTF. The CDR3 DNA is TGCAGTGCTCTGGGGACAGGGGGTGTGGATGGCTACACCTTC.

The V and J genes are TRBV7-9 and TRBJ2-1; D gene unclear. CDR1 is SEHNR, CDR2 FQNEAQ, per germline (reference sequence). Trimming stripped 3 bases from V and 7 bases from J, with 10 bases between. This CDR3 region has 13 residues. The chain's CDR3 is CASSLTELNEQFF. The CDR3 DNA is TGTGCCAGCAGCTTGACGGAGCTAAATGAGCAGTTCTTC.